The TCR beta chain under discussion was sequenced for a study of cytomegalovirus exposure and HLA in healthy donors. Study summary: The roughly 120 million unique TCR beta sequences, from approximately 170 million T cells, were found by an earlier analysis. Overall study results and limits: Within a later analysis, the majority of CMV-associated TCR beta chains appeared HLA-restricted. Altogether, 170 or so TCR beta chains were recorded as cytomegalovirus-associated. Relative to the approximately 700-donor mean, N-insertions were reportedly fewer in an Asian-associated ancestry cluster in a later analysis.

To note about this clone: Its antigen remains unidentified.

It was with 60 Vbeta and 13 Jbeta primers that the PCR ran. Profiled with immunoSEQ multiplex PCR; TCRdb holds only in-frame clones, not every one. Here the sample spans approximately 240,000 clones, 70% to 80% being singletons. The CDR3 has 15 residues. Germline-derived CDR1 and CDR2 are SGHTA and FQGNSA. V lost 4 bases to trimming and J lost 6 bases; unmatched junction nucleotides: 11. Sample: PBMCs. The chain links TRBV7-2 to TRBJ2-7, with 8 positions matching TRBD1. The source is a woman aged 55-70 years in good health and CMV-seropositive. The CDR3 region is CASSSQGVATGEQYF. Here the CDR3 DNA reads TGTGCCAGCAGCTCACAGGGGGTGGCTACGGGCGAGCAGTACTTC.